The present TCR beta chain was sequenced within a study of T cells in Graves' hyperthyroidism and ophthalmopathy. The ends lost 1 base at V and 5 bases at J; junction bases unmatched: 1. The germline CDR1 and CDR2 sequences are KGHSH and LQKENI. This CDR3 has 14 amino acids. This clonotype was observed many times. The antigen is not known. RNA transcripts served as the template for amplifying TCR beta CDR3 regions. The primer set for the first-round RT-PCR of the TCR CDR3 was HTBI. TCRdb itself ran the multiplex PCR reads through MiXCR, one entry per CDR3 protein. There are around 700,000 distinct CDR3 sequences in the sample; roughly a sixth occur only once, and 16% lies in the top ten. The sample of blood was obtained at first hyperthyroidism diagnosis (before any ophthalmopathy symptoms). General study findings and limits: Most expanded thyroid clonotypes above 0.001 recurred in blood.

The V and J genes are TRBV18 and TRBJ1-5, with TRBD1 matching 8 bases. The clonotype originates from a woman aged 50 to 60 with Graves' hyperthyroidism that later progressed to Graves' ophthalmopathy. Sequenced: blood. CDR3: CASSPRTGYQPQHF. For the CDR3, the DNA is TGTGCCAGCTCACCACGGACAGGGTATCAGCCCCAGCATTTT.